The present T cell receptor beta chain was sequenced within a study of cytomegalovirus exposure and HLA in healthy donors. General observations from the study: A later analysis linked a missense variant in DCLRE1C to the trimming of TCR beta V and J genes.

Amplification used 60 Vbeta primers and 13 Jbeta primers. Clones were sequenced by immunoSEQ multiplex PCR, and TCRdb holds only the in-frame ones, with some missing. The table shows 200,000 to 250,000 clones, with approximately 80% occurring only once. With respect to this clone: Its antigen is unknown.

From germline, CDR1 is SEHNR and CDR2 FQNEAQ (reference sequence). Trimming removed 6 bases at V and 7 bases at J, with 9 bases between. CDR3 length: 11 residues. Input material: PBMCs. The TCR comes from a woman aged 40 to 50 in good health and CMV-seronegative. This rearrangement joins TRBV7-9 to TRBJ2-5, with a possible D match to TRBD2 (6 bases). CDR3 DNA sequence: TGTGCCAGCAGTTCCGGGGGGACCCAGTACTTC. This encodes CASSSGGTQYF.